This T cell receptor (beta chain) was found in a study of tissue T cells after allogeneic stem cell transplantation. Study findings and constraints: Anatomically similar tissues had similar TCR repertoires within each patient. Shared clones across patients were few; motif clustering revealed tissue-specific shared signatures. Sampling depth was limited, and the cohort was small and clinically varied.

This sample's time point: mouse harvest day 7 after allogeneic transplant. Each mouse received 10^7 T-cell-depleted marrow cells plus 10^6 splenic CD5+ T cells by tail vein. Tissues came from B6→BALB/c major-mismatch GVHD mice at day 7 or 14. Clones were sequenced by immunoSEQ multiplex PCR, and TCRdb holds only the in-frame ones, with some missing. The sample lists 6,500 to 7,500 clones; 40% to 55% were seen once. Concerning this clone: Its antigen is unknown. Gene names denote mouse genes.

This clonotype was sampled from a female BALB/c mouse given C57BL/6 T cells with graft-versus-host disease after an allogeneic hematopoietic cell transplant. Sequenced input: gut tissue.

CDR3: CASSLTTSGNTLYF. The covered CDR3 bases are TGTGCCAGCAGTCTTACAACTTCTGGAAATACGCTCTAT. This chain links TRBV26 with TRBJ1-3; D gene ambiguous. Sequencing ends 1 residue short of the CDR3 end; the germline J gene provides the rest. This CDR3 comprises 14 residues. With 3 bases removed from V and 0 bases from J, the gap between germline ends came to 6 bases. CDR1 KGHPV and CDR2 FQNQEV come from the germline V gene (reference sequence).